What follows are 11 T cell receptor beta chains derived from one specimen sequenced in a study of blood T cell repertoires in COVID-19. Measured with immunoSEQ multiplex PCR; TCRdb has only the in-frame clones, and not every one. Here the sample spans some 320,000 clones, approximately 90% being singletons. Sequences were obtained from PBMCs or T cells enriched from blood (not recorded which). These receptors were obtained from a woman in her 30s who had been exposed to COVID-19.

This chain joins TRBV10-3 and TRBJ2-6; 7 bases line up with TRBD1. The V gene end was trimmed by 4 bases and the J gene end by 0 bases; junction bases not matched to a gene: 6. This CDR3 spans 17 amino acids. Germline V gene data show CDR1 as ENHRY and CDR2 as SYGVKD. CDR3 residues: CAISGGGSISGANVLTF. CDR3 bases: TGTGCCATCAGTGGAGGGGGCTCGATCTCTGGGGCCAACGTCCTGACTTTC.

Notes on this clone: Sequence at one end of the junction differs from germline and may be a read error. The V call is TRBV7-8, the J call TRBJ2-3; 13 bases are a match to TRBD2. Per germline, CDR1 SGHVS and CDR2 FQNEAQ. The CDR3 runs to 16 residues. CDR3 nucleotide sequence: TGTGCCAGCAGCGCTCGGACTAGCGGGGGCCCGTCTTTCGGGAATTTT. This translates into CASSARTSGGPSFGNF. Based on the CDR3 plus reference TRBV7-8 and TRBJ2-3, the full variable domain is GAGVSQSPRYKVAKRGQDVALRCDPISGHVSLFWYQQALGQGPEFLTYFQNEAQLDKSGLPSDRFFAERPEGSVSTLKIQRTQQEDSAVYLCASSARTSGGPSFGNFGPGTRLTVL.

This clone was seen once. V gene TRBV3-1 (or the pseudogene TRBV3-2) combines with J gene TRBJ2-3; possibly TRBD2 for D (5 bases). Germline CDR1 reads LGHDT; CDR2 reads YNNKEL (reference sequence). The CDR3 sequence is 14 residues long. V was pared by 4 bases and J by 4 bases, with 12 bases between. The CDR3, as DNA: TGTGCCAGCAGCCGGAGGCTGGGGTCAGATACGCAGTATTTT. This sequence encodes CASSRRLGSDTQYF.

The V call is TRBV7-9, the J call TRBJ1-6, with 7 bases matching TRBD1. Germline assignment: CDR1 SEHNR and CDR2 FQNEAQ (reference sequence). Unmatched junction bases numbered 13, after V lost 8 bases and J lost 9 bases. CDR3 length equals 15 residues. The CDR3: CASHRALRGSSPLHF. CDR3 nucleotide sequence: TGTGCCAGCCACAGGGCACTCAGGGGGAGTTCACCCCTCCACTTT. Full variable domain (rest looked up from reference TRBV7-9 and TRBJ1-6): DTGVSQNPRHKITKRGQNVTFRCDPISEHNRLYWYRQTLGQGPEFLTYFQNEAQLEKSRLLSDRFSAERPKGSFSTLEIQRTEQGDSAMYLCASHRALRGSSPLHFGNGTRLTVT.

The chain is built from TRBV10-3 and TRBJ2-1; D may be TRBD1 (5 bases). Germline CDR1 is ENHRY and CDR2 is SYGVKD. The CDR3 length is 13 residues. Trimming pared 6 bases from V and 6 bases from J, leaving 12 bases between. CDR3 region: CAISTGVTNEQFF. The DNA of the CDR3 is TGTGCCATCAGCACAGGAGTCACCAATGAGCAGTTCTTC.

The chain joins TRBV5-1 to TRBJ1-1, with 8 bases identical to TRBD1. The trim removed 1 base at V and 0 bases at J, leaving 8 bases unmatched. The CDR3 loop spans 17 amino acids. Germline V gene data show CDR1 as SGHRS and CDR2 as YFSETQ. The DNA for the CDR3 is TGCGCCAGCAGCTTGTCAGGGGGCGGTCGGCTGAACACTGAAGCTTTCTTT. It yields the protein CASSLSGGGRLNTEAFF. The whole variable domain, remainder taken from reference TRBV5-1 and TRBJ1-1, is KAGVTQTPRYLIKTRGQQVTLSCSPISGHRSVSWYQQTPGQGLQFLFEYFSETQRNKGNFPGRFSGRQFSNSRSEMNVSTLELGDSALYLCASSLSGGGRLNTEAFFGQGTRLTVV.

This sequence joins TRBV11-1 and TRBJ2-1, with a weak D call TRBD1 (6 bases). This CDR3 region has 15 residues. Germline values: CDR1 SGHAT, CDR2 FQDESV (reference sequence). Deletions cut 4 bases from V and 0 bases from J, with 10 bases between. The CDR3 nucleotides read TGTGCCAGCAGCTCCCGGACAGCCTCCTACAATGAGCAGTTCTTC. Translation: CASSSRTASYNEQFF.

The V gene is TRBV24-1, the J gene TRBJ1-2, with 9 bases matching TRBD1. Trimming took 0 bases from V and 7 from J; bases not matched to a gene: 14. CDR3 length: 18 amino acids. CDR1 KGHDR and CDR2 SFDVKD come from the germline V gene. The CDR3 region is CATSDLYRDRASSAGYTF. CDR3 bases: TGTGCCACCAGTGATTTGTATAGGGACAGGGCTTCTTCAGCTGGCTACACCTTC.

The chain uses TRBV7-8 and TRBJ2-7; no clear D gene. Germline CDR1 reads SGHVS; CDR2 reads FQNEAQ. The CDR3 extends over 13 amino acids. Between the trimmed V and J ends, which lost 0 bases and 1 base, there was a span of 4 bases. CDR3 sequence: CASSLARSYEQYF. The CDR3 nucleotides are TGTGCCAGCAGCTTAGCGCGGTCCTACGAGCAGTACTTC.

The chain recombines TRBV24-1 with TRBJ2-5; D is possibly TRBD1 (6 bases). The V gene lost 3 bases and the J gene lost 0 bases, with 13 bases spanning the gap. Germline CDR1 KGHDR, CDR2 SFDVKD. The CDR3 runs 16 residues. The CDR3 nucleotides are TGTGCCACCAGTGATCGTACAGGGAACGACCAAGAGACCCAGTACTTC. This codes for CATSDRTGNDQETQYF.

The chain is built from TRBV5-1 and TRBJ2-1; maybe TRBD2 (6 bases). V lost 0 bases, J lost 15 bases, and 22 bases lay in between. Germline values: CDR1 SGHRS, CDR2 YFSETQ. The CDR3 is made up of 15 amino acids. CDR3: CASSLDATIIVEGFF. The CDR3 region has the DNA TGCGCCAGCAGCTTGGACGCGACTATCATCGTGGAGGGGTTCTTC.